A single T cell receptor (beta chain) is shown here with its context. The antigen is unknown. This sample was included in a study of T cell responses to AZD1222 COVID-19 vaccine. Assay: immunoSEQ multiplex PCR; the TCRdb copy retains only in-frame clones and omits some. The sample lists roughly 200,000 clones; roughly nine tenths were seen once. Study observations and caveats: Clonal diversity was possibly underestimated, and white British individuals and females predominated among donors.

J was trimmed by 6 bases and V by 6 bases; bases with no gene match: 3. Germline lookup yields CDR1 LNHDA and CDR2 SQIVND (reference sequence). CDR3 length: 12 amino acids. This sample comprised peripheral blood, obtained 28 days after the second dose of the MenACWY control vaccine. This clonotype was sampled from an adult who received the MenACWY meningococcal vaccine as a control. The chain is built from TRBV19 and TRBJ1-2; 8 nucleotides agree with TRBD1. The CDR3 sequence: CASRDRENGYTF. The CDR3 bases are TGTGCCAGTAGGGACAGGGAGAATGGCTACACCTTC.